These 27 T cell receptor beta chains originate from one sample sequenced in a study of blood T cell repertoires in COVID-19. Profiled with immunoSEQ multiplex PCR; TCRdb holds only in-frame clones, not every one. The repertoire holds about 110,000 clones, with approximately 87% as singletons. The sample consisted of peripheral blood. These receptors were obtained from a woman in her fifties or sixties with acute or convalescent COVID-19.

The chain uses TRBV7-3 and TRBJ2-5; D is unclear. Trimming left V 1 base short and J 4 bases short, with 16 bases between. This CDR3 is built from 16 residues. Germline CDR1 and CDR2: SGHTA and FQGTGA. CDR3 loop: CASSLSRPLPGETQYF. CDR3 sequence (DNA): TGTGCCAGCAGCTTAAGTAGACCACTCCCGGGAGAGACCCAGTACTTC.

The chain combines TRBV5-6 with TRBJ1-4; perhaps TRBD1 as D (6 bases). The CDR3 contains 16 residues. V was pared by 0 bases and J by 6 bases, with 15 bases between. CDR1 and CDR2 (germline): SGHDT, YYEEEE. The CDR3 DNA is TGTGCCAGCAGCTTGGGCCCCAGGGGCCAGGATGAAAAACTGTTTTTT. Translating it yields CASSLGPRGQDEKLFF.

This clone was recorded once. J is TRBJ2-3 and V is TRBV7-2, with D possibly matching TRBD2 (6 bases). Germline assignment: CDR1 SGHTA and CDR2 FQGNSA. The ends were cut back, 3 bases at V and 0 bases at J, with 10 bases in the middle. This CDR3 is built from 15 residues. CDR3 DNA sequence: TGTGCCAGCAGCTTGGACTACTCAAGCACAGATACGCAGTATTTT. The encoded protein is CASSLDYSSTDTQYF.

This chain joins TRBV5-8 and TRBJ2-7; 7 positions agree with TRBD2. The germline V gene encodes CDR1 SGHTS and CDR2 YDEGEE. The CDR3 contains 14 residues. The V gene end was trimmed by 3 bases and the J gene end by 3 bases; junction bases not matched to a gene: 6. CDR3: CASSYGGISYEQYF. The DNA of the CDR3 is TGTGCCAGCAGCTACGGGGGGATCAGCTACGAGCAGTACTTC.

The rearrangement joins TRBV30 to TRBJ1-5, with D possibly being TRBD1 (5 bases). The CDR3 runs 15 residues. Deletions cut 0 bases from V and 3 bases from J, with 12 bases between. Germline V gives CDR1 GTSNPN, CDR2 SVGIG (reference sequence). CDR3 sequence reads: CAWSVRGRANQPQHF. Written as DNA, the CDR3 is TGTGCCTGGAGTGTACGGGGGAGGGCCAATCAGCCCCAGCATTTT.

The rearrangement uses TRBV9 and TRBJ2-1; D is possibly TRBD2 (5 bases). Germline loops: CDR1 SGDLS, CDR2 YYNGEE. Trimming removed 0 bases at V and 4 bases at J, with 14 bases between. The CDR3 is 16 residues long. The CDR3 nucleotides are TGTGCCAGCAGCGTAGGGGGAGTCGGTATTTACAATGAGCAGTTCTTC. Residues: CASSVGGVGIYNEQFF.

This sequence joins TRBV3-1 (or the pseudogene TRBV3-2) and TRBJ1-2, with 7 bases fitting TRBD1. The CDR3 is 12 residues long. V shed 8 bases, J shed 7 bases, and the junction held 7 bases outside the gene matches. Germline CDR1 is LGHDT and CDR2 is YNNKEL (reference sequence). Here the CDR3 DNA reads TGTGCCAGCGGGTCAGGGGGAGGTGGCTACACCTTC. Its protein product is CASGSGGGGYTF.

V gene TRBV3-1 (or the pseudogene TRBV3-2) combines with J gene TRBJ2-2; perhaps TRBD2 as D (5 bases). Germline loops: CDR1 LGHDT, CDR2 YNNKEL (reference sequence). Trimming cost V 6 bases and J 7 bases, with 24 bases left between them. The CDR3 covers 17 residues. Here the CDR3 DNA reads TGTGCCAGCAGATTAGGAATGAACCTTCGGGATGGCGGGGAGCTGTTTTTT. Translating it yields CASRLGMNLRDGGELFF.

V usage is TRBV14 and J usage is TRBJ2-3; D is unclear. In germline, CDR1 is SGHDN, CDR2 FVKESK. V was pared by 3 bases and J by 1 base, with 11 bases between. The CDR3 spans 15 residues. CDR3 amino acids: CASSHRRAGTDTQYF. The CDR3 region has the DNA TGTGCCAGCAGCCATCGGAGAGCCGGCACAGATACGCAGTATTTT.

The chain joins TRBV27 to TRBJ1-6, with a tentative D call TRBD1 (6 bases). Trimming pared 5 bases from V and 9 bases from J, leaving 17 bases between. CDR1 is MNHEY, CDR2 SMNVEV, per germline (reference sequence). The CDR3 extends over 15 amino acids. The chain's CDR3 is CASSPQTGITSPLHF. CDR3 in DNA: TGTGCCAGCAGTCCTCAGACAGGCATTACTTCACCCCTCCACTTT.

The rearrangement links TRBV14 to TRBJ2-6, with D maybe TRBD1 (5 bases). V gave up 2 bases and J gave up 0 bases, with 14 bases separating them. Per germline, CDR1 SGHDN and CDR2 FVKESK. CDR3 length: 18 amino acids. The CDR3: CASSQRGRASSGANVLTF. CDR3 nucleotide sequence: TGTGCCAGCAGCCAAAGGGGCCGCGCCAGCTCTGGGGCCAACGTCCTGACTTTC.

This clone was recorded only once. CDR3 in amino acids: CATSDWRGRSTQYF. The CDR3 bases are TGTGCCACCAGTGATTGGCGGGGGCGGAGTACGCAGTATTTT. This chain connects TRBV24-1 to TRBJ2-3, with D perhaps matching TRBD2 (7 bases). V lost 2 bases and J lost 8, with 13 bases in between. Germline V lookup: CDR1 KGHDR, CDR2 SFDVKD. The CDR3 has 14 amino acids.

In regard to this clone: The CDR3 end shows no conserved phenylalanine or tryptophan, and so a read error is likely. The chain couples TRBV7-4 to TRBJ1-1; perhaps TRBD1 as D (6 bases). V was shortened by 4 bases and J by 5 bases, with 20 bases between the two germline ends. From germline, CDR1 is SGHVT and CDR2 SQSDAQ. The CDR3 runs to 16 residues. CDR3 sequence (DNA): TGTGCCAGCAGCTCAGTAGGGGGGGCTGCAGGGACTGAAGCTTTCCTT. Protein product: CASSSVGGAAGTEAFL.

The rearrangement uses TRBV10-3 and TRBJ2-7; 9 positions match TRBD2. The ends lost 4 bases at V and 7 bases at J; junction bases unmatched: 8. This CDR3 region has 14 residues. Germline CDR1 is ENHRY and CDR2 is SYGVKD. The CDR3 sequence: CAISVTSGQGEQYF. In DNA, the CDR3 is TGTGCCATCAGTGTCACTAGCGGGCAAGGGGAGCAGTACTTC.

This chain links TRBV10-3 with TRBJ1-1; D not resolved. Germline assignment: CDR1 ENHRY and CDR2 SYGVKD. The CDR3 extends over 13 amino acids. V was shortened by 7 bases and J by 10 bases, with 19 bases between the two germline ends. The CDR3 nucleotides read TGTGCCATCATGAGCGACGAGGAGGTTTTAGCTTTCTTT. Protein sequence: CAIMSDEEVLAFF.

This clone was detected a few times. The gene calls are TRBV6-4 and TRBJ2-3; a weak D match, TRBD1 (6 bases). Trimming removed 3 bases from V and 4 bases from J, with 14 bases in between. CDR3 length equals 15 residues. Germline V gene data show CDR1 as MRHNA and CDR2 as SNTAGT. The CDR3 reads CASSEGPGVADTQYF. The CDR3 coding sequence is TGTGCCAGCAGTGAGGGGCCAGGGGTGGCAGATACGCAGTATTTT.

J is TRBJ2-1 and V is TRBV19, with 7 bases aligning to TRBD2. CDR3 size: 15 residues. Germline CDR1 and CDR2: LNHDA and SQIVND (reference sequence). The V gene end was trimmed by 5 bases and the J gene end by 6 bases; junction bases not matched to a gene: 10. CDR3 coding DNA: TGTGCCAGTAGTCGCCCGTTGGCTAGCGGCAATGAGCAGTTCTTC. Encoded protein: CASSRPLASGNEQFF.

The rearrangement uses TRBV5-1 and TRBJ2-2; no clear D. V shed 2 bases and J shed 4 bases, with 3 bases lying between them. The CDR3 runs to 12 residues. Germline V gene sequence: CDR1 SGHRS, CDR2 YFSETQ. The CDR3 DNA is TGCGCCAGCAGCTTCGGCACCGGGGAGCTGTTTTTT. It encodes CASSFGTGELFF.

This chain connects TRBV28 to TRBJ2-6; a weak D match, TRBD1 (6 bases). The ends were cut back, 5 bases at V and 0 bases at J, with 14 bases in the middle. The V gene's germline CDR1 is MDHEN and CDR2 SYDVKM. The CDR3 has 17 amino acids. In DNA form, the CDR3 reads TGTGCCAGCAGTGGATCTCAGGGGACCTCTGGGGCCAACGTCCTGACTTTC. It yields the protein CASSGSQGTSGANVLTF.

V is TRBV3-1 (or the pseudogene TRBV3-2) and J is TRBJ1-1, with 7 bases identical to TRBD1. This CDR3 has 14 residues. V trimming: 4 bases; J trimming: 2 bases; junction bases outside the gene matches: 4. Germline V gene data show CDR1 as LGHDT and CDR2 as YNNKEL (reference sequence). CDR3: CASSPGQPNTEAFF. For the CDR3, the DNA is TGTGCCAGCAGCCCGGGACAGCCAAACACTGAAGCTTTCTTT.

V and J are TRBV9 and TRBJ2-7, with TRBD2 matching over 11 bases. This CDR3 is built from 15 residues. CDR1 and CDR2 (germline): SGDLS, YYNGEE. The V gene end was trimmed by 4 bases and the J gene end by 6 bases; junction bases not matched to a gene: 9. The CDR3 here is CASSPLAGGSGEQYF. The CDR3 nucleotides read TGTGCCAGCAGCCCGCTAGCGGGAGGTTCAGGCGAGCAGTACTTC.

This clone has just one count. The V gene is TRBV12-2, the J gene TRBJ2-5; the tabulated D call, TRBD2, remains unverified against the DNA. TRBV12-2 is noted as a pseudogene. This CDR3 comprises 17 residues. CDR3 DNA: TGTGCAAGTCGCTCCCCGGGACTAGCGGTTTTTCAAGAGACCCAGTACTTC. Amino acids: CASRSPGLAVFQETQYF.

The genes are TRBV5-1 and TRBJ1-1, with TRBD1 identical over 8 bases. CDR1 and CDR2 from the germline V gene are SGHRS and YFSETQ. V gave up 3 bases and J gave up 0 bases; unmatched junction bases: 7. This CDR3 is built from 16 residues. CDR3 amino acids: CASSSIPGQVNTEAFF. The DNA for the CDR3 is TGCGCCAGCAGCTCCATCCCGGGACAGGTGAACACTGAAGCTTTCTTT.

This CDR3 is CASSFGGSGTDTQYF. The CDR3 coding sequence is TGTGCCAGCAGCTTCGGGGGTTCGGGCACAGATACGCAGTATTTT. This chain joins TRBV5-4 and TRBJ2-3, with a weak D call TRBD2 (6 bases). The CDR3 is 15 residues long. V lost 2 bases and J 1 base, leaving 11 bases between the germline ends. Germline V lookup: CDR1 SGHNT, CDR2 YYREEE (reference sequence).

The V and J genes are TRBV11-2 and TRBJ1-2, with a weak D call TRBD1 (6 bases). Between the trimmed V and J ends, which lost 6 bases and 3 bases, there was a span of 11 bases. This CDR3 is 13 amino acids long. Germline V gives CDR1 SGHAT, CDR2 FQNNGV. As DNA, the CDR3 is TGTGCCAGCAGGCCAGGGGCCGACTATGGCTACACCTTC. The encoded protein is CASRPGADYGYTF.

V usage is TRBV29-1 and J usage is TRBJ2-7; 10 nucleotides line up with TRBD1. The CDR3 is 13 amino acids. CDR1 is SQVTM, CDR2 ANQGSEA, per germline. The V segment lost 4 bases and the J segment 4 bases; nucleotides outside the gene matches: 4. The CDR3: CSVVGQGFYEQYF. The CDR3 DNA follows: TGCAGCGTTGTGGGACAGGGGTTTTACGAGCAGTACTTC.

The rearrangement uses TRBV5-1 and TRBJ2-7; TRBD2 might be the D (6 bases). This CDR3 region has 16 residues. The V and J ends lost 4 bases and 6 bases respectively, with 23 bases between them. In germline, CDR1 is SGHRS, CDR2 YFSETQ. CDR3: CASSGGKGDGYGEQYF. CDR3 nucleotide sequence: TGCGCCAGCAGCGGGGGGAAGGGCGACGGCTATGGCGAGCAGTACTTC.